This passage covers 20 T cell receptor beta chains from one sample sequenced in a study of chemoradiotherapy in HPV16-positive cancers. TCRdb keeps only in-frame clones here, not all; method: immunoSEQ multiplex PCR. The data contain about 3,500 clones, roughly 94% of them singletons. Sample collection occurred from a patient who underwent chemoradiotherapy. The origin of the receptors is a human donor with HPV-associated anogenital cancer.

The rearrangement uses TRBV5-6 and TRBJ1-1; D unresolved. The CDR3 extends over 12 amino acids. Germline V gives CDR1 SGHDT, CDR2 YYEEEE. V was trimmed by 2 bases and J by 3 bases, leaving 5 bases between them. The CDR3 DNA reads TGTGCCAGCAGCTTAACGGACACTGAAGCTTTCTTT. Protein sequence: CASSLTDTEAFF.

The chain has TRBV6-1 and TRBJ2-5; no clear D. CDR3 size: 10 residues. V dropped 6 bases and J dropped 5 bases, with 4 bases sitting between them. The germline V gene has CDR1 MNHNS and CDR2 SASEGT. For the CDR3, the DNA is TGTGCCAGCAGGTGGGAGACCCAGTACTTC. Amino acids: CASRWETQYF.

The rearrangement joins TRBV11-3 to TRBJ2-1, with D perhaps matching TRBD1 or TRBD2 (5 bases each). V lost 2 bases and J 7 bases, leaving 9 bases between the germline ends. The germline V gene encodes CDR1 SGHNT and CDR2 YENEEA. This CDR3 spans 13 amino acids. CDR3 amino acids: CASSLRGRNEQFF. The CDR3 nucleotides read TGTGCCAGCAGCTTACGGGGCCGAAATGAGCAGTTCTTC.

The genes are TRBV7-2 and TRBJ1-2; D remains unclear. V lost 5 bases and J 7 bases, leaving 11 bases between the germline ends. Germline V gene sequence: CDR1 SGHTA, CDR2 FQGNSA. There are 12 residues in the CDR3. The CDR3 DNA follows: TGTGCCAGCAGCGCGGACCTCGGTGGCTACACCTTC. This codes for CASSADLGGYTF. The variable domain in full, with the rest retrieved from reference TRBV7-2 and TRBJ1-2, is GAGVSQSPSNKVTEKGKDVELRCDPISGHTALYWYRQSLGQGLEFLIYFQGNSAPDKSGLPSDRFSAERTGGSVSTLTIQRTQQEDSAVYLCASSADLGGYTFGSGTRLTVV.

This clone appeared a few times. The chain recombines TRBV7-9 with TRBJ1-2; maybe TRBD1 (6 bases). The germline V gene has CDR1 SEHNR and CDR2 FQNEAQ (reference sequence). The CDR3 spans 13 residues. Trimming left V 2 bases short and J 8 bases short, with 12 bases between. The CDR3 sequence: CASSLSGAQGYTF. CDR3 in DNA: TGTGCCAGCAGCTTATCGGGGGCGCAGGGCTACACCTTC.

The chain is built from TRBV10-3 and TRBJ2-5; D remains ambiguous. The length of the CDR3 is 12 residues. V was trimmed by 4 bases and J by 5 bases, leaving 8 bases between them. In germline, CDR1 is ENHRY, CDR2 SYGVKD. The CDR3 sequence: CAISALGETQYF. DNA for the CDR3: TGTGCCATCAGTGCCCTCGGGGAGACCCAGTACTTC.

Comment on this clone: The CDR3 carries no conserved terminal phenylalanine or tryptophan, so it likely arises from a read error. The chain has TRBV11-3 and TRBJ1-1; tentative D call: TRBD1 (6 bases). This CDR3 comprises 13 residues. Germline V gene lookup returns CDR1 SGHNT and CDR2 YENEEA. The V end was cut by 3 bases, the J end by 5 bases, with 10 bases between. The CDR3 loop reads CASSFRQATEAFS. In DNA form, the CDR3 reads TGTGCCAGCAGCTTCCGACAGGCTACTGAAGCTTTCTCT.

V and J are TRBV5-5 and TRBJ2-6, with D unclear. V was shortened by 4 bases and J by 4 bases, with 18 bases between the two germline ends. The CDR3 has 17 amino acids. Germline loops: CDR1 SGHKS, CDR2 YYEKEE (reference sequence). CDR3 amino acids: CASSLGNILDGANVLTF. The DNA of the CDR3 is TGTGCCAGCAGCCTGGGGAACATATTAGACGGGGCCAACGTCCTGACTTTC.

The rearrangement uses TRBV27 and TRBJ1-1; no reliable D call. The V end lost 1 base, the J end lost 1 base, and 4 bases lay between the germline ends. The V gene's germline CDR1 is MNHEY and CDR2 SMNVEV (reference sequence). There are 13 residues in the CDR3. Here the CDR3 DNA reads TGTGCCAGCAGTTTATTGGCGAACACTGAAGCTTTCTTT. Its protein is CASSLLANTEAFF.

The CDR3 region has the DNA TGTGCCAGCAGCGTATACAGGGCTAATCAGCCCCAGCATTTT. It is translated as CASSVYRANQPQHF. V usage is TRBV7-2 and J usage is TRBJ1-5, with a tentative D call TRBD1 (6 bases). Germline V gene lookup returns CDR1 SGHTA and CDR2 FQGNSA. The CDR3 sequence is 14 residues long. V was clipped by 5 bases and J by 4 bases, with 12 bases between them.

This clone was seen only once. V usage is TRBV19 and J usage is TRBJ1-6, with D possibly TRBD1 on 6 matching bases. This CDR3 has 18 residues. V dropped 3 bases and J dropped 0 bases, with 15 bases sitting between them. Germline loops: CDR1 LNHDA, CDR2 SQIVND (reference sequence). CDR3 bases: TGTGCCAGTAGTATCCGGACAGACGGGAGCTCCTATAATTCACCCCTCCACTTT. As protein: CASSIRTDGSSYNSPLHF.

This chain links TRBV27 with TRBJ2-5; 7 nucleotides line up with TRBD1. Germline lookup yields CDR1 MNHEY and CDR2 SMNVEV (reference sequence). The CDR3 totals 15 residues. V lost 4 bases, J lost 2 bases, and 7 bases stayed unmatched. CDR3 in amino acids: CASSYTGTAQETQYF. CDR3 nucleotide sequence: TGTGCCAGCAGTTATACCGGGACAGCACAAGAGACCCAGTACTTC.

V usage is TRBV29-1 and J usage is TRBJ2-1; no clear D. Trimming pared 4 bases from V and 3 bases from J, leaving 10 bases between. The CDR3 runs to 13 residues. Germline CDR1 SQVTM, CDR2 ANQGSEA. The CDR3 coding sequence is TGCAGCGTTGTTTCCACAAACTACAATGAGCAGTTCTTC. This encodes CSVVSTNYNEQFF.

The V call is TRBV28, the J call TRBJ1-3; 8 bases map to TRBD1. This CDR3 has 15 amino acids. After removal of 3 bases from V and 0 bases from J, the junction contained 1 base not matched to a gene. The V gene's germline CDR1 is MDHEN and CDR2 SYDVKM. This chain's CDR3 is CASSFGTGSGNTIYF. CDR3 nucleotide sequence: TGTGCCAGCAGTTTCGGGACAGGCTCTGGAAACACCATATATTTT.

The chain employs TRBV15 and TRBJ2-1, with 7 positions matching TRBD2. V shed 0 bases, J shed 6 bases, and the junction held 8 bases outside the gene matches. The CDR3 extends over 16 amino acids. Looked up from germline, CDR1 is LNHNV and CDR2 is YYDKDF (reference sequence). CDR3 protein: CATSRDWGRGGNEQFF. As DNA, the CDR3 is TGTGCCACCAGCAGAGATTGGGGGAGGGGAGGCAATGAGCAGTTCTTC.

The chain couples TRBV20-1 to TRBJ2-5; no clear D. Germline V gene sequence: CDR1 DFQATT, CDR2 SNEGSKA (reference sequence). This CDR3 is built from 11 residues. Between the trimmed V and J ends, which lost 4 bases and 3 bases, there was a span of 6 bases. This CDR3 is CSAMREETQYF. CDR3 bases: TGCAGTGCTATGAGAGAAGAGACCCAGTACTTC.

This rearrangement joins TRBV29-1 to TRBJ2-7, with 8 nucleotides matching TRBD1. CDR1 SQVTM and CDR2 ANQGSEA come from the germline V gene. CDR3 length: 13 amino acids. Unmatched junction bases numbered 8, after V lost 3 bases and J lost 7 bases. In nucleotides, the CDR3 is TGCAGCGTTGATGTCGAGGACAGGGATGAGCAGTACTTC. This codes for CSVDVEDRDEQYF.

The chain carries TRBV7-8 and TRBJ1-1; the D is unclear. V lost 8 bases and J lost 0, with 10 bases in between. The CDR3 spans 13 residues. CDR1 and CDR2 (germline): SGHVS, FQNEAQ. The CDR3 is CASQMGLNTEAFF. The CDR3 region has the DNA TGTGCCAGCCAAATGGGGTTGAACACTGAAGCTTTCTTT.

J is TRBJ2-7 and V is TRBV27; 7 bases are shared with TRBD1. This CDR3 has 13 amino acids. J gave up 4 bases and V 5 bases, and 5 bases lay outside the gene matches. The germline V gene has CDR1 MNHEY and CDR2 SMNVEV (reference sequence). The CDR3 DNA reads as TGTGCCAGCAGTCCGGGACAGAGTTACGAGCAGTACTTC. Translated, it gives CASSPGQSYEQYF.

The chain couples TRBV10-3 to TRBJ1-2; D uncertain. CDR3 length equals 14 residues. In germline, CDR1 is ENHRY, CDR2 SYGVKD. Trimming pared 8 bases from V and 0 bases from J, leaving 13 bases between. The CDR3 protein is CAIPLPETNYGYTF. The CDR3 nucleotides read TGTGCCATCCCCTTGCCAGAAACTAACTATGGCTACACCTTC.